These 29 T cell receptor beta chains originate from one sample sequenced in a study of beta chain features in type 1 diabetes. All of the isolated RNA was reverse transcribed, so expressed TCRB transcripts were sequenced. Using immunoSEQ multiplex PCR, the repertoire was profiled, and TCRdb retains in-frame clones only, with some absent. This table holds a few hundred thousand clones, around 16% found once. The specimen was naive CD4+ T cells from blood. The receptors shown here come from a woman aged 18-29 years in good health.

A few counts support this clone. This chain uses TRBV9 with TRBJ2-3; the match to TRBD2 covers 8 bases. Germline assignment: CDR1 SGDLS and CDR2 YYNGEE. The trim removed 0 bases at V and 4 bases at J, leaving 7 bases unmatched. CDR3 length equals 16 residues. The CDR3 region is CASSVVGSGRPDTQYF. The CDR3 DNA follows: TGTGCCAGCAGCGTAGTGGGGAGCGGGAGACCAGATACGCAGTATTTT.

This sequence joins TRBV29-1 and TRBJ2-7; 11 bases match TRBD1. CDR1 is SQVTM, CDR2 ANQGSEA, per germline. With V trimmed by 5 bases and J by 1 base, 10 bases remained unmatched. The CDR3 is 16 amino acids. The CDR3 is CSVQRTGGPNSYEQYF. Here the CDR3 DNA reads TGCAGCGTTCAGAGGACAGGGGGCCCTAATTCCTACGAGCAGTACTTC.

This clone was found a few times. The chain employs TRBV6-5 and TRBJ2-5, with 7 bases identical to TRBD1. This CDR3 is 15 amino acids long. Germline-derived CDR1 and CDR2 are MNHEY and SVGAGI. V trimming: 5 bases; J trimming: 4 bases; junction bases outside the gene matches: 10. The CDR3 protein is CASSPTGATPETQYF. The CDR3 DNA sequence: TGTGCCAGCAGTCCAACAGGGGCTACCCCAGAGACCCAGTACTTC.

The chain recombines TRBV9 with TRBJ2-7; D perhaps matches TRBD1 (6 bases). The CDR3 is 14 amino acids. Germline V lookup: CDR1 SGDLS, CDR2 YYNGEE. V lost 4 bases to trimming and J lost 0 bases, with 11 bases between them. As DNA, the CDR3 is TGTGCCAGCAGCAAAACAGGGAGCTCCTACGAGCAGTACTTC. Residues: CASSKTGSSYEQYF.

V and J are TRBV9 and TRBJ2-1, with TRBD1 as a possible D gene (6 bases). Germline CDR1 and CDR2: SGDLS and YYNGEE. Trimming left V 0 bases short and J 4 bases short, with 8 bases between. This CDR3 contains 14 residues. CDR3 loop: CASSVADRYNEQFF. CDR3 nucleotides: TGTGCCAGCAGCGTAGCGGACAGATACAATGAGCAGTTCTTC.

The chain uses TRBV18 and TRBJ2-4, with a possible D match to TRBD1 (6 bases). CDR1 and CDR2 (germline): KGHSH, LQKENI. Trimming left V 6 bases short and J 7 bases short, with 10 bases between. The CDR3 extends over 12 amino acids. CDR3 nucleotides: TGTGCCAGCTCTCCTGACAGGAACATTCAGTACTTC. Protein product: CASSPDRNIQYF. The variable domain in full, with the rest retrieved from reference TRBV18 and TRBJ2-4, is NAGVMQNPRHLVRRRGQEARLRCSPMKGHSHVYWYRQLPEEGLKFMVYLQKENIIDESGMPKERFSAEFPKEGPSILRIQQVVRGDSAAYFCASSPDRNIQYFGAGTRLSVL.

Concerning this clone: The same CDR3 is also encoded by other DNA sequences in this sample. The genes are TRBV18 and TRBJ2-5; TRBD1 aligns across 7 bases. The CDR3 length is 13 residues. V lost 4 bases to trimming and J lost 2 bases; unmatched junction nucleotides: 1. Germline V CDR1 and CDR2: KGHSH, LQKENI. This CDR3 reads CASSLGQQETQYF. CDR3 nucleotides: TGTGCCAGCTCACTGGGACAGCAAGAGACCCAGTACTTC. Supplemented by reference TRBV18 and TRBJ2-5, the full variable domain reads NAGVMQNPRHLVRRRGQEARLRCSPMKGHSHVYWYRQLPEEGLKFMVYLQKENIIDESGMPKERFSAEFPKEGPSILRIQQVVRGDSAAYFCASSLGQQETQYFGPGTRLLVL.

This clone has a handful of counts. V and J are TRBV5-1 and TRBJ1-1; D ambiguous. V gave up 2 bases and J gave up 0 bases, with 8 bases separating them. Germline assignment: CDR1 SGHRS and CDR2 YFSETQ. The CDR3 has 14 residues. CDR3 sequence: CASSFTALNTEAFF. The CDR3 nucleotides read TGCGCCAGCAGCTTCACAGCCCTGAACACTGAAGCTTTCTTT.

V usage is TRBV14 and J usage is TRBJ2-2; D is uncertain. Trimming cost V 0 bases and J 5 bases, with 4 bases left between them. Germline assignment: CDR1 SGHDN and CDR2 FVKESK. This CDR3 contains 13 residues. The CDR3: CASSQDLTGELFF. CDR3 in DNA: TGTGCCAGCAGCCAAGATTTAACCGGGGAGCTGTTTTTT.

The chain joins TRBV7-9 to TRBJ2-7; D is perhaps TRBD1 (6 bases). This CDR3 contains 14 residues. Trimming shortened V by 1 base and J by 2 bases, and 9 bases separated the two germline ends. The germline gives CDR1 SEHNR, CDR2 FQNEAQ (reference sequence). CDR3 amino acids: CASSLGRQAYEQYF. The CDR3 DNA is TGTGCCAGCAGCTTAGGGAGACAGGCCTACGAGCAGTACTTC.

CDR3 region: CASSHSLANQETQYF. The DNA for the CDR3 is TGTGCCAGCAGTCACAGCCTAGCGAACCAAGAGACCCAGTACTTC. The chain has TRBV6-5 and TRBJ2-5; perhaps TRBD2 as D (6 bases). Looked up from germline, CDR1 is MNHEY and CDR2 is SVGAGI. This CDR3 has 15 residues. V lost 5 bases, J lost 0 bases, and 13 bases lay in between.

The chain has TRBV30 and TRBJ1-1; the match to TRBD1 covers 7 bases. The V segment lost 2 bases and the J segment 4 bases; nucleotides outside the gene matches: 7. The germline V gene encodes CDR1 GTSNPN and CDR2 SVGIG (reference sequence). This CDR3 comprises 14 residues. CDR3: CAWSQLTGFTEAFF. CDR3 bases: TGTGCCTGGAGTCAACTGACAGGGTTCACTGAAGCTTTCTTT.

This chain links TRBV4-1 with TRBJ1-2, with 7 bases aligning to TRBD1. This CDR3 comprises 14 residues. V gave up 4 bases and J gave up 6 bases; unmatched junction bases: 8. From germline, CDR1 is MGHRA and CDR2 YSYEKL. CDR3 sequence: CASSPLTGRNGYTF. CDR3 coding DNA: TGCGCCAGCAGCCCCCTGACAGGGAGGAATGGCTACACCTTC.

This clone was seen a handful of times. The V gene is TRBV4-1, the J gene TRBJ1-5; 8 nucleotides match TRBD1. Germline-derived CDR1 and CDR2 are MGHRA and YSYEKL. The CDR3 is 18 amino acids. V lost 1 base and J lost 1; bases outside the gene matches: 9. Written as DNA, the CDR3 is TGCGCCAGCAGCCAAGGTCCCAGGGGGCCATTGAGCAATCAGCCCCAGCATTTT. Translating gives CASSQGPRGPLSNQPQHF.

The chain combines TRBV6-1 with TRBJ2-2; D gene uncertain. There are 14 residues in the CDR3. Per the germline V gene, CDR1 is MNHNS and CDR2 is SASEGT. V lost 8 bases to trimming and J lost 1 base, with 11 bases between them. The CDR3 sequence is CASAASQNTGELFF. DNA of the CDR3: TGTGCCAGCGCCGCGTCCCAGAACACCGGGGAGCTGTTTTTT.

The chain is built from TRBV9 and TRBJ2-7, with D maybe TRBD2 (8 bases). This CDR3 region has 15 residues. Trimming cost V 4 bases and J 4 bases, with 18 bases left between them. CDR1 is SGDLS and CDR2 is YYNGEE in the germline V gene. CDR3 residues: CASSSSGPGGYEQYF. CDR3 bases: TGTGCCAGCAGCTCTAGCGGGCCAGGGGGTTACGAGCAGTACTTC.

V gene TRBV5-4 combines with J gene TRBJ2-3; TRBD2 agrees at 8 bases. V dropped 0 bases and J dropped 6; count of bases not matched to a gene: 3. Germline V gives CDR1 SGHNT, CDR2 YYREEE (reference sequence). The length of the CDR3 is 14 residues. CDR3 DNA sequence: TGTGCCAGCAGCTTGGGACTAGCGAGCGATACGCAGTATTTT. Amino acid sequence: CASSLGLASDTQYF.

This clone turned up a few times. The rearrangement uses TRBV5-4 and TRBJ1-2; D not certain. Germline lookup yields CDR1 SGHNT and CDR2 YYREEE (reference sequence). This CDR3 has 13 amino acids. V lost 0 bases and J 4 bases, leaving 7 bases between the germline ends. CDR3 sequence (DNA): TGTGCCAGCAGCTTGGACGGCGGCTATGGCTACACCTTC. Translated, it gives CASSLDGGYGYTF.

This clone was observed a handful of times. The V call is TRBV11-2, the J call TRBJ1-1; TRBD1 matches at 7 bases. The V gene end was trimmed by 3 bases and the J gene end by 5 bases; junction bases not matched to a gene: 12. The CDR3 sequence is 16 residues long. The V gene's germline CDR1 is SGHAT and CDR2 FQNNGV. The CDR3, as DNA: TGTGCCAGCAGCTTCGGGGAGACAGGGCGGAGTACTGAAGCTTTCTTT. Translated: CASSFGETGRSTEAFF.

The rearrangement links TRBV2 to TRBJ1-5; 7 nucleotides match TRBD1. V trimming: 5 bases; J trimming: 2 bases; junction bases outside the gene matches: 3. Germline V CDR1 and CDR2: SNHLY, FYNNEI. This CDR3 region has 14 residues. CDR3 protein: CASSQTGRNQPQHF. CDR3 in DNA: TGTGCCAGCAGTCAGACAGGGCGCAATCAGCCCCAGCATTTT.

This clone was recorded once. CDR3 residues: CASSELGTGANYGYTF. The DNA of the CDR3 is TGTGCCAGCAGTGAACTTGGGACAGGTGCTAACTATGGCTACACCTTC. This rearrangement joins TRBV25-1 to TRBJ1-2; TRBD1 matches at 8 bases. There are 16 residues in the CDR3. Germline V gene lookup returns CDR1 MGHDK and CDR2 SYGVNS. The V segment lost 2 bases and the J segment 0 bases; nucleotides outside the gene matches: 5.

For this clone: One end of the junction varies from germline; a read error may be responsible. The rearrangement joins TRBV19 to TRBJ2-7; 8 bases map to TRBD2. Germline CDR1 is LNHDA and CDR2 is SQIVND (reference sequence). This CDR3 comprises 13 residues. CDR3 loop: CASSSGAHYEQYF. For the CDR3, the DNA is TGTGCCAGCAGTAGCGGGGCCCACTACGAGCAGTACTTC.

This clone has just a few counts. The chain links TRBV28 to TRBJ2-5, with TRBD1 matching over 9 bases. CDR1 and CDR2 from the germline V gene are MDHEN and SYDVKM. The CDR3 spans 17 residues. After removal of 5 bases from V and 4 bases from J, the junction contained 14 bases not matched to a gene. The CDR3 spells CASSAARRTGAGETQYF. DNA of the CDR3: TGTGCCAGCAGTGCCGCGAGGCGGACAGGGGCAGGAGAGACCCAGTACTTC.

The chain combines TRBV4-2 with TRBJ2-6; 10 bases are shared with TRBD2. The CDR3 contains 16 residues. The germline CDR1 and CDR2 sequences are LGHNA and YNFKEQ. The ends lost 7 bases at V and 0 bases at J; junction bases unmatched: 3. The CDR3 protein is CASNLAGVSGANVLTF. Here the CDR3 DNA reads TGTGCCAGCAACCTAGCGGGAGTCTCTGGGGCCAACGTCCTGACTTTC.

The chain uses TRBV27 and TRBJ1-1, with a weak D call TRBD1 (5 bases). The CDR3 runs to 14 residues. V lost 8 bases and J lost 2, with 15 bases in between. Germline V gives CDR1 MNHEY, CDR2 SMNVEV (reference sequence). The CDR3 reads CASRLKTDNTEAFF. CDR3 in DNA: TGTGCCAGCCGATTAAAGACAGATAACACTGAAGCTTTCTTT.

The gene calls are TRBV7-9 and TRBJ2-2; D is unresolved. This CDR3 has 16 amino acids. Germline assignment: CDR1 SEHNR and CDR2 FQNEAQ (reference sequence). Between the trimmed V and J ends, which lost 5 bases and 1 base, there was a span of 14 bases. The CDR3 DNA sequence: TGTGCCAGCAGCAACCCCCGTAGTCAGAACACCGGGGAGCTGTTTTTT. It specifies CASSNPRSQNTGELFF.

The chain joins TRBV30 to TRBJ1-4, with 7 bases aligning to TRBD1. The junction had 3 bases not matched to a gene; V was cut back by 1 base and J by 4 bases. Germline loops: CDR1 GTSNPN, CDR2 SVGIG (reference sequence). There are 14 residues in the CDR3. The chain's CDR3 is CAWSAGQNNEKLFF. CDR3 coding DNA: TGTGCCTGGAGTGCGGGACAGAATAATGAAAAACTGTTTTTT.

The chain is built from TRBV5-6 and TRBJ2-5, with 7 bases lining up with TRBD1. CDR3 length equals 13 residues. Germline CDR1 SGHDT, CDR2 YYEEEE. Trimming took 1 base from V and 5 from J; bases not matched to a gene: 2. For the CDR3, the DNA is TGTGCCAGCAGCTTGAGGGGGCGGGAGACCCAGTACTTC. Residues: CASSLRGRETQYF.

This clone was seen only a few times. This chain connects TRBV7-2 to TRBJ2-1, with D possibly TRBD2 on 5 matching bases. Trimming removed 3 bases at V and 7 bases at J, with 13 bases between. CDR3 size: 14 residues. Germline loops: CDR1 SGHTA, CDR2 FQGNSA. CDR3 sequence: CASSFSGKRNEQFF. The CDR3 DNA sequence: TGTGCCAGCAGCTTTTCCGGGAAAAGGAATGAGCAGTTCTTC.